A selection of T cell receptor beta chains follows, all from one sample in a study of siplizumab effects on memory and regulatory T cells. Data came from immunoSEQ multiplex PCR; TCRdb stores just in-frame clones and leaves some out. The sample has roughly 50,000 clones, about 93% seen once. The sample consisted of CD8+ T cells sorted from blood. The receptors were sampled from a human donor in good health. CDR3s include the opening cysteine and the closing phenylalanine or tryptophan. A D gene is named only where the DNA matches it firmly. Size tells how often a clone was seen (once, few, many) or the class of an expanded clone, and some rows leave it out.

J,V,size,D,length,DNA,CDR3
TRBJ1-5,TRBV27,-,-,14,TGTGCCAGCAGCTCTATCAAGGAGAATCAGCCCCAGCATTTT,CASSSIKENQPQHF
TRBJ2-2,TRBV28,-,TRBD1,15,TGTGCCAGCAGCCGGACAGGGAATGGGGCCGGGGAGCTGTTTTTT,CASSRTGNGAGELFF
TRBJ1-1,TRBV30,-,-,16,TGTGCCTGGAGTGCTCGGGGGCTCGGCGTGGTCACTGAAGCTTTCTTT,CAWSARGLGVVTEAFF
TRBJ1-4,TRBV13,-,-,16,TGTGCCAGCAGCCTTGGGCGGGGCAGCCCTAATGAAAAACTGTTTTTT,CASSLGRGSPNEKLFF
TRBJ1-1,TRBV5-4,-,-,13,TGTGCCAGCAGCTTTACGGGGGGCCCCGAAGCTTTCTTT,CASSFTGGPEAFF
TRBJ2-7,TRBV20-1,-,-,11,TGCAGTGCCCGTCAGAACTACGAGCAGTACTTC,CSARQNYEQYF
TRBJ2-4,TRBV13,-,-,13,TGTGCCAGCAGCTTTGAATCGGAAAACATTCAGTACTTC,CASSFESENIQYF
TRBJ1-3,TRBV19,medium-sized,TRBD1,17,TGTGCCAGTAGTCTTCATCAGGGGGTCATCTCTGGAAACACCATATATTTT,CASSLHQGVISGNTIYF
TRBJ2-2,TRBV5-6,-,TRBD2,13,TGTGCCAGCAGCAGCGGGGGGACCGGGGAGCTGTTTTTT,CASSSGGTGELFF
TRBJ2-1,TRBV7-8,-,-,14,TGTGCCAGCAGCCTCCGACTAGATCACAATGAGCAGTTCTTC,CASSLRLDHNEQFF